The clone carrying this T cell receptor beta chain occurred a few times. The data were obtained in a study of regulatory T cells in long-lasting Graves disease. Libraries of TCR beta came from iRepertoire HTBI primers plus Arm-PCR of CDR3 regions. TCRdb re-derived calls from the multiplex PCR reads in MiXCR, one entry per CDR3 protein. The sample carries 650,000 to 700,000 distinct CDR3 sequences, 25% to 30% recorded once. Time point described: persistent/refractory GD, antithyroid drugs over 5 years with positive TRAb. TCR sequences were obtained from RNA taken from PBMCs. The CDR3 is 14 residues long. Trimming removed 4 bases at V and 5 bases at J, with 15 bases between. CDR1 and CDR2 from the germline V gene are MNHEY and SMNVEV (reference sequence).

This chain uses TRBV27 with TRBJ2-7; TRBD2 might be the D (6 bases). Sequences were derived from peripheral blood mononuclear cells (PBMCs), sampled when the disease was refractory, from a patient treated with antithyroid drugs. This TCR derives from a female donor with Graves disease. The CDR3 spells CASSSAEGHHEQYF. For the CDR3, the DNA is TGTGCCAGCAGTTCTGCGGAGGGCCACCACGAGCAGTACTTC.